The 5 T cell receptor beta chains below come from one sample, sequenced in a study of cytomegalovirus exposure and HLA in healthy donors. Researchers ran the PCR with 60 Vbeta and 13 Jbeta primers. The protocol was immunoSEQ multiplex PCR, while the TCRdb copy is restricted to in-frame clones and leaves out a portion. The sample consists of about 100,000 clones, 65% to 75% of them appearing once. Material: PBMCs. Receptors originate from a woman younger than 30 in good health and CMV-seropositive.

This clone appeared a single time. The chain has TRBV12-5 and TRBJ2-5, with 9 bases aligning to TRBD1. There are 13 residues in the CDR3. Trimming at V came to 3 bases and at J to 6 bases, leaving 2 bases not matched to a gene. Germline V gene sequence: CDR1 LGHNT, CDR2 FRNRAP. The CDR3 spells CASGLGTGQTQYF. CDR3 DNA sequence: TGTGCTAGTGGTTTAGGGACAGGGCAGACCCAGTACTTC.

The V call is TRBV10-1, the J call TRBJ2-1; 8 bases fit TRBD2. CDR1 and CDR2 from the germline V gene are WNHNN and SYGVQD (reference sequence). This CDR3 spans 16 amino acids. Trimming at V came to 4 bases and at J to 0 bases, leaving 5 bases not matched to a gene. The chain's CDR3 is CASSGGGGTSYNEQFF. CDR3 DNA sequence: TGCGCCAGCAGTGGGGGCGGGGGGACCTCCTACAATGAGCAGTTCTTC.

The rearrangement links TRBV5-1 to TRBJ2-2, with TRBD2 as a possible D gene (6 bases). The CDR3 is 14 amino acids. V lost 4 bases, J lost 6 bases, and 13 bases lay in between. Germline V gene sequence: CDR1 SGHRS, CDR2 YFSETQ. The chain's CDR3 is CASSPTTGAGELFF. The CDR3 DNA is TGCGCCAGCAGCCCTACTACGGGAGCCGGGGAGCTGTTTTTT.

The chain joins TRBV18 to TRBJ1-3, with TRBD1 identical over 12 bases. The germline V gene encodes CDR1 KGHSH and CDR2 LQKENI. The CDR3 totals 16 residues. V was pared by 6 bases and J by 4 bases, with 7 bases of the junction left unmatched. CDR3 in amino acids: CASSRDRGRYGNTIYF. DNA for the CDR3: TGTGCCAGCTCTCGGGACAGGGGGCGCTACGGAAACACCATATATTTT.

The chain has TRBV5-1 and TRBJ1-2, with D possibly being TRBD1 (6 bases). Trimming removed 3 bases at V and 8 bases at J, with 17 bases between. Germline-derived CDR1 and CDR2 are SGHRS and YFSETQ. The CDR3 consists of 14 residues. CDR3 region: CASSSAAGARGYTF. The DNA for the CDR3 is TGCGCCAGCAGCTCCGCCGCGGGGGCGAGAGGCTACACCTTC.